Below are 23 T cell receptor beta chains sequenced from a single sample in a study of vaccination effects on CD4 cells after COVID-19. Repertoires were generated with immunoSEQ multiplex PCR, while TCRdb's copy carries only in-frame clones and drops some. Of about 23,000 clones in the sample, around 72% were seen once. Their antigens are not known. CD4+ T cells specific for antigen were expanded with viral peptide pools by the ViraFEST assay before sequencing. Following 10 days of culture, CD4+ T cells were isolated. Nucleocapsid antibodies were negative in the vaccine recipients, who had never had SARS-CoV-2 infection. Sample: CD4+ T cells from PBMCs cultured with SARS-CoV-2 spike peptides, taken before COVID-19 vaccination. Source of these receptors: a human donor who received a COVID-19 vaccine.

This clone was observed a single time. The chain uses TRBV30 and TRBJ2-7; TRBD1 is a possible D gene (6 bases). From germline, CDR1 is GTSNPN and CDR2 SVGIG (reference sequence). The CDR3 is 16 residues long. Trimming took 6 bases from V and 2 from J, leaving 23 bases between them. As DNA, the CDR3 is TGTGCCTGTACTCGGGACGGACAGCATGAGACCTACGAGCAGTACTTC. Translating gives CACTRDGQHETYEQYF.

CDR3 nucleotide sequence: TGTGCCAGCAGCCCTGACAGTTATGGCTACACCTTC. Amino acid sequence: CASSPDSYGYTF. The chain is built from TRBV9 and TRBJ1-2; tentatively, D is TRBD1 (5 bases). Trimming pared 4 bases from V and 5 bases from J, leaving 9 bases between. The CDR3 loop spans 12 amino acids. Germline V gene data show CDR1 as SGDLS and CDR2 as YYNGEE.

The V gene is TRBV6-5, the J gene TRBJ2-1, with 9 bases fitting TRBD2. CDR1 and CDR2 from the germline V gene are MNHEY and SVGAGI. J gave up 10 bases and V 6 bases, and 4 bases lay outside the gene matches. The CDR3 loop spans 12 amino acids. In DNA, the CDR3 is TGTGCCAGCAGACCGGCGGGAGGGGAGCAGTTCTTC. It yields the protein CASRPAGGEQFF.

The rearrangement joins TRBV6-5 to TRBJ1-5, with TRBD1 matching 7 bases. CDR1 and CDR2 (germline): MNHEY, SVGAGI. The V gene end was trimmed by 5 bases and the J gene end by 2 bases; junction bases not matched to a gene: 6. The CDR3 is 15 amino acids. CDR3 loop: CASSMTGTGNQPQHF. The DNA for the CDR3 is TGTGCCAGCAGTATGACAGGGACTGGCAATCAGCCCCAGCATTTT.

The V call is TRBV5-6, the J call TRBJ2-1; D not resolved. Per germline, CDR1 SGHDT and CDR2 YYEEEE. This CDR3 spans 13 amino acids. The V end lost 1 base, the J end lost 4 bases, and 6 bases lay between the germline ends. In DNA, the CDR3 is TGTGCCAGCAGCTTGAACAGATACAATGAGCAGTTCTTC. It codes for CASSLNRYNEQFF.

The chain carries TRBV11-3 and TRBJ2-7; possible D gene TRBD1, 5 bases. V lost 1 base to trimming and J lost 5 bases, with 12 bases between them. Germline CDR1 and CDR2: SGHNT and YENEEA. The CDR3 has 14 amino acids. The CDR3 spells CASSLGQGFDEQYF. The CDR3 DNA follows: TGTGCCAGCAGCTTAGGGCAGGGCTTCGACGAGCAGTACTTC.

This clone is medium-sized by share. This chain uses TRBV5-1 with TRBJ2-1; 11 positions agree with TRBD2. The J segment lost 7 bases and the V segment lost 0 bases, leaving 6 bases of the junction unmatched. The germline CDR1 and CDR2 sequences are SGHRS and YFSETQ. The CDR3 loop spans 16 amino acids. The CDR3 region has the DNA TGCGCCAGCAGCTTGGTGATAGCGGGAGGGAGGAATGAGCAGTTCTTC. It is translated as CASSLVIAGGRNEQFF.

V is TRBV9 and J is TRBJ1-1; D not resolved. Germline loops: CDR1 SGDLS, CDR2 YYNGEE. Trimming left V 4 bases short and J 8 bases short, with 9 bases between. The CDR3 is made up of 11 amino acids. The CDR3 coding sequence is TGTGCCAGCAGCCCCCAGCGGGAAGCTTTCTTT. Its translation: CASSPQREAFF.

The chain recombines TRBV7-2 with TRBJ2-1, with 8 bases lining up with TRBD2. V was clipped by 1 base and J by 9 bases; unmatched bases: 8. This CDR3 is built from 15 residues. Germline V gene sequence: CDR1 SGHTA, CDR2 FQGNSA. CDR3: CASSLVAGGFLEQFF. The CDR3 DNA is TGTGCCAGCAGCTTAGTGGCGGGGGGTTTTCTTGAGCAGTTCTTC.

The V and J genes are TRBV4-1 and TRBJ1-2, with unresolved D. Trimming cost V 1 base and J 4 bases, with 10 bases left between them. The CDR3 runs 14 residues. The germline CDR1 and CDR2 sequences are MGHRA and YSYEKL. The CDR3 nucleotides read TGCGCCAGCAGCCAAGTTAATACTGTCTATGGCTACACCTTC. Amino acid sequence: CASSQVNTVYGYTF.

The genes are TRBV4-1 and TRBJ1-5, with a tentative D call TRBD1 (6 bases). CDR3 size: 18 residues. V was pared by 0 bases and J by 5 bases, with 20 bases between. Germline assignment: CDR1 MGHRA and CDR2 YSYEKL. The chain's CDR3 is CASSQDLAFRRGDQPQHF. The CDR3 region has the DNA TGCGCCAGCAGCCAAGATCTAGCGTTCCGCAGGGGCGATCAGCCCCAGCATTTT.

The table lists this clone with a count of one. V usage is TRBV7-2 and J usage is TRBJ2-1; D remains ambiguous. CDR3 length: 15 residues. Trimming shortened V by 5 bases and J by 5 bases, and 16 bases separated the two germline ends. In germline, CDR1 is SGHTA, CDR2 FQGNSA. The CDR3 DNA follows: TGTGCCAGCAGCCATTTTTTCCTCATCCACAATGAGCAGTTCTTC. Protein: CASSHFFLIHNEQFF.

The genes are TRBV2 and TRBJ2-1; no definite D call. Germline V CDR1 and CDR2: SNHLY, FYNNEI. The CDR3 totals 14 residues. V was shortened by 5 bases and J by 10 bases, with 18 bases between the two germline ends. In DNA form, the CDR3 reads TGTGCCAGCAGTATGCTCGGCCCCGTGGGAGAGCAGTTCTTC. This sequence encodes CASSMLGPVGEQFF.

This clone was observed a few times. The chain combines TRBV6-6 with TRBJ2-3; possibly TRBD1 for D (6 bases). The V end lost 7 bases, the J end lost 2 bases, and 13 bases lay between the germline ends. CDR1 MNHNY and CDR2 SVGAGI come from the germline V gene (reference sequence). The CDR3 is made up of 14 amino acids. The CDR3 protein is CASNLQGPTDTQYF. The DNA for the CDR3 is TGTGCCAGCAATTTACAGGGCCCCACAGATACGCAGTATTTT.

The CDR3 nucleotides read TGTGCCAGCAGCTTAGATAACTACGAGCAGTACTTC. It yields the protein CASSLDNYEQYF. The chain has TRBV11-3 and TRBJ2-7; D ambiguous. Trimming pared 0 bases from V and 3 bases from J, leaving 3 bases between. CDR1 is SGHNT, CDR2 YENEEA, per germline. The length of the CDR3 is 12 residues.

The CDR3 bases are TGTGCCAGCAGCGTAGCTGGAGATACGCAGTATTTT. The encoded protein is CASSVAGDTQYF. V and J are TRBV9 and TRBJ2-3; D is uncertain. The CDR3 extends over 12 amino acids. V gave up 0 bases and J gave up 5 bases, with 4 bases separating them. Germline-derived CDR1 and CDR2 are SGDLS and YYNGEE.

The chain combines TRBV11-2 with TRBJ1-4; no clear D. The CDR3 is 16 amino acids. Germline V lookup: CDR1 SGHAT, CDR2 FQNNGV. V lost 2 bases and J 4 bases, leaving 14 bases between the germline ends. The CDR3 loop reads CASSLTISGDNEKLFF. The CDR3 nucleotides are TGTGCCAGCAGCTTAACGATCAGTGGAGATAATGAAAAACTGTTTTTT.

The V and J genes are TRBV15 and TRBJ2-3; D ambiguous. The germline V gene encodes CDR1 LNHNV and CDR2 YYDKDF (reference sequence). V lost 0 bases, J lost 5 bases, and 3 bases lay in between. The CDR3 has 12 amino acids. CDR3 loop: CATSRDQDTQYF. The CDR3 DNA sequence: TGTGCCACCAGCAGAGATCAAGATACGCAGTATTTT.

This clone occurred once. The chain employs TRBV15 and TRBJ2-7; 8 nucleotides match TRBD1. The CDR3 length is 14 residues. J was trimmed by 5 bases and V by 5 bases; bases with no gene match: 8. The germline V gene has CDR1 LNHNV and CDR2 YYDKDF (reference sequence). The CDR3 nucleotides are TGTGCCACCAGCGACTCGGACAGGGTCCACGAGCAGTACTTC. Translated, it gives CATSDSDRVHEQYF.

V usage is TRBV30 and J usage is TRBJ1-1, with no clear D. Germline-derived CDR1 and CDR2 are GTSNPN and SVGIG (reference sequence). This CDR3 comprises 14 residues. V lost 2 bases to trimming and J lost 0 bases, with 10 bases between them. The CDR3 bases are TGTGCCTGGAGTAACGGGGTCTTGAACACTGAAGCTTTCTTT. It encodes CAWSNGVLNTEAFF.

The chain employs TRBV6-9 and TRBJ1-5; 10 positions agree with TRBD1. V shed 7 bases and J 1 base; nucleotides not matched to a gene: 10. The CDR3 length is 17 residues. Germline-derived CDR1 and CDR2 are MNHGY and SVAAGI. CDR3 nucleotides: TGTGCCAGCAATCCGGGGACAGGGGAGGTAAGCAATCAGCCCCAGCATTTT. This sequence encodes CASNPGTGEVSNQPQHF.

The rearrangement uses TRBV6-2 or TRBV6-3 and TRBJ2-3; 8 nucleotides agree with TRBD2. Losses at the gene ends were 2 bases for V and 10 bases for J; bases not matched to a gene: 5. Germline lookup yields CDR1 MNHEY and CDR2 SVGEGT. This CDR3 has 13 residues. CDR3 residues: CASSYGREAPQYF. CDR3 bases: TGTGCCAGCAGTTACGGGCGGGAGGCTCCGCAGTATTTT.

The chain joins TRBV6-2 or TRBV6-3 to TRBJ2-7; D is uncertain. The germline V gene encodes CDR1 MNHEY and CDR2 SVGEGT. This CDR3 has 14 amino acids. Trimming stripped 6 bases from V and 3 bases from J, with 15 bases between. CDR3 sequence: CASSPPERIYEQYF. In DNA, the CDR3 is TGTGCCAGCAGCCCTCCGGAGCGAATCTACGAGCAGTACTTC.